This entry lists 32 T cell receptor beta chains sequenced from one sample in a study of shared clonotypes between healthy human individuals. Generated by immunoSEQ multiplex PCR, the TCRdb table keeps only in-frame clones and is missing some. The repertoire holds some 1 million clones, with under 80% as singletons. The sample consisted of memory CD4+ T cells sorted from blood. Subset here: CD45RA-negative fraction. The receptors stem from a young man in good health.

This rearrangement joins TRBV28 to TRBJ1-5; 10 bases line up with TRBD1. Germline V CDR1 and CDR2: MDHEN, SYDVKM. Trimming took 6 bases from V and 4 from J; bases not matched to a gene: 9. The CDR3 sequence is 16 residues long. CDR3 DNA: TGTGCCAGCAGCGGGACAGGGGTCTGGCAAAATCAGCCCCAGCATTTT. Protein sequence: CASSGTGVWQNQPQHF.

The rearrangement joins TRBV30 to TRBJ1-2; no reliable D call. This CDR3 has 14 residues. V lost 0 bases, J lost 4 bases, and 12 bases lay in between. The germline CDR1 and CDR2 sequences are GTSNPN and SVGIG (reference sequence). The DNA of the CDR3 is TGTGCCTGGAGTGTGCGAAGGGAGGCCTATGGCTACACCTTC. Residues: CAWSVRREAYGYTF. Based on the CDR3 plus reference TRBV30 and TRBJ1-2, the full variable domain is SQTIHQWPATLVQPVGSPLSLECTVEGTSNPNLYWYRQAAGRGLQLLFYSVGIGQISSEVPQNLSASRPQDRQFILSSKKLLLSDSGFYLCAWSVRREAYGYTFGSGTRLTVV.

In DNA form, the CDR3 reads TGTGCCAGCAGCTTGGCGACCCCACCCTACGAGCAGTACTTC. This sequence encodes CASSLATPPYEQYF. This sequence joins TRBV5-6 and TRBJ2-7; D not resolved. CDR1 and CDR2 from the germline V gene are SGHDT and YYEEEE. The CDR3 has 14 residues. The V gene lost 0 bases and the J gene lost 2 bases, with 9 bases spanning the gap.

This clone was seen a handful of times. V is TRBV5-1 and J is TRBJ2-5, with 7 bases matching TRBD2. CDR3 length equals 14 residues. Trimming at V came to 6 bases and at J to 1 base, leaving 6 bases not matched to a gene. Looked up from germline, CDR1 is SGHRS and CDR2 is YFSETQ. As DNA, the CDR3 is TGCGCCAGCAATGGCGGGGGATCCCAAGAGACCCAGTACTTC. As protein: CASNGGGSQETQYF.

V and J are TRBV7-3 and TRBJ2-3, with D hard to call. The germline CDR1 and CDR2 sequences are SGHTA and FQGTGA. CDR3 size: 16 residues. V was trimmed by 0 bases and J by 0 bases, leaving 10 bases between them. The CDR3 DNA sequence: TGTGCCAGCAGCTTAACGGGCAGAACTAGCACAGATACGCAGTATTTT. It encodes CASSLTGRTSTDTQYF.

The table lists this clone with a count of one. V and J are TRBV9 and TRBJ1-1; no clear D. This CDR3 is 13 amino acids long. V shed 6 bases and J shed 1 base, with 10 bases lying between them. Germline loops: CDR1 SGDLS, CDR2 YYNGEE. This CDR3 is CASKTDGNTEAFF. CDR3 nucleotides: TGTGCCAGCAAGACCGACGGGAACACTGAAGCTTTCTTT.

The sample holds a few counts of this clone. The rearrangement links TRBV9 to TRBJ1-3; D possibly corresponds to TRBD1 (6 bases). V was clipped by 0 bases and J by 0 bases, with 10 bases between them. Germline V gene lookup returns CDR1 SGDLS and CDR2 YYNGEE. This CDR3 has 16 amino acids. CDR3 region: CASSVVGGHSGNTIYF. CDR3 nucleotides: TGTGCCAGCAGCGTAGTGGGGGGGCACTCTGGAAACACCATATATTTT. Drawing the rest from reference TRBV9 and TRBJ1-3, the complete variable domain is DSGVTQTPKHLITATGQRVTLRCSPRSGDLSVYWYQQSLDQGLQFLIQYYNGEERAKGNILERFSAQQFPDLHSELNLSSLELGDSALYFCASSVVGGHSGNTIYFGEGSWLTVV.

In its sample, this clone was seen a few times. The rearrangement joins TRBV2 to TRBJ2-1; a possible D gene is TRBD2 (7 bases). CDR1 and CDR2 from the germline V gene are SNHLY and FYNNEI. CDR3 size: 14 residues. With 7 bases removed from V and 9 bases from J, the gap between germline ends came to 19 bases. CDR3 in amino acids: CASMVGGGLSEQFF. In DNA, the CDR3 is TGTGCCAGCATGGTTGGCGGGGGCCTGAGTGAGCAGTTCTTC.

This rearrangement joins TRBV19 to TRBJ1-2, with 8 bases identical to TRBD1. Germline assignment: CDR1 LNHDA and CDR2 SQIVND (reference sequence). The CDR3 sequence is 13 residues long. V lost 6 bases, J lost 4 bases, and 4 bases stayed unmatched. The CDR3 here is CASRTGTGYGYTF. DNA of the CDR3: TGTGCCAGTAGAACCGGGACAGGCTATGGCTACACCTTC.

The CDR3 DNA reads TGTGCCAGCGGGGGGGGTAGAGAAAAACTGTTTTTT. Amino acid sequence: CASGGGREKLFF. This chain uses TRBV28 with TRBJ1-4; D possibly corresponds to TRBD1 (5 bases). Deletions cut 8 bases from V and 8 bases from J, with 12 bases between. This CDR3 comprises 12 residues. Germline V gene lookup returns CDR1 MDHEN and CDR2 SYDVKM.

This clone turned up a few times. The chain employs TRBV2 and TRBJ1-6; the match to TRBD1 covers 8 bases. From germline, CDR1 is SNHLY and CDR2 FYNNEI. With V trimmed by 8 bases and J by 14 bases, 17 bases remained unmatched. This CDR3 comprises 15 residues. In nucleotides, the CDR3 is TGTGCCAGCGGGCCCCGGGACAGGCCCCTTTTGGCCCTCCACTTT. Protein sequence: CASGPRDRPLLALHF.

This clone was seen a handful of times. J is TRBJ2-7 and V is TRBV6-1, with D hard to call. CDR1 and CDR2 from the germline V gene are MNHNS and SASEGT. V was clipped by 6 bases and J by 6 bases, with 18 bases between them. The CDR3 contains 14 residues. The CDR3 bases are TGTGCCAGCAGGAAAGAAGGAGCGCCGGCCGAGCAGTACTTC. This translates into CASRKEGAPAEQYF.

The rearrangement uses TRBV5-1 and TRBJ2-1; TRBD2 matches at 10 bases. The CDR3 spans 17 residues. Germline V gene sequence: CDR1 SGHRS, CDR2 YFSETQ. J lost 0 bases, V lost 4 bases, and 7 bases had no gene match. The CDR3 is CASSAGLAASSYNEQFF. CDR3 DNA: TGCGCCAGCAGCGCCGGACTAGCGGCCAGCTCCTACAATGAGCAGTTCTTC.

Notes on this clone: The sample holds other DNA sequences that translate to the same CDR3. The gene calls are TRBV6-6 and TRBJ2-7; D possibly corresponds to TRBD1 (5 bases). V was pared by 0 bases and J by 3 bases, with 6 bases between. This CDR3 is built from 13 residues. CDR1 and CDR2 from the germline V gene are MNHNY and SVGAGI (reference sequence). CDR3 DNA sequence: TGTGCCAGCAGTTACTCCGACAGCTACGAGCAGTACTTC. Its protein product is CASSYSDSYEQYF.

Comment on this clone: Within the sample, other DNA sequences also encode this same CDR3. The chain recombines TRBV6-1 with TRBJ1-4; a weak D match, TRBD1 (6 bases). The CDR3 runs 14 residues. CDR1 MNHNS and CDR2 SASEGT come from the germline V gene. V was shortened by 1 base and J by 5 bases, with 8 bases between the two germline ends. The CDR3 DNA sequence: TGTGCCAGCAGTGAAGGGACAGTGAATGAAAAACTGTTTTTT. It codes for CASSEGTVNEKLFF.

The rearrangement uses TRBV2 and TRBJ2-1; a weak D match, TRBD2 (6 bases). The CDR3 has 17 amino acids. The V gene's germline CDR1 is SNHLY and CDR2 FYNNEI. Trimming cost V 6 bases and J 0 bases, with 18 bases left between them. CDR3 nucleotide sequence: TGTGCCAGCAGGGTCGGTAGCGGTGTTAGCTCCTACAATGAGCAGTTCTTC. Its translation: CASRVGSGVSSYNEQFF.

This clone was counted once. The chain links TRBV30 to TRBJ2-1; D is undetermined. This CDR3 contains 16 residues. The germline gives CDR1 GTSNPN, CDR2 SVGIG (reference sequence). Trimming removed 3 bases from V and 7 bases from J, with 22 bases in between. CDR3 region: CAWSNPKRNLWNEQFF. The CDR3 coding sequence is TGTGCCTGGAGCAACCCGAAGCGCAATCTCTGGAATGAGCAGTTCTTC.

The chain is built from TRBV19 and TRBJ1-4, with a tentative D call TRBD1 (6 bases). Germline loops: CDR1 LNHDA, CDR2 SQIVND (reference sequence). V dropped 4 bases and J dropped 8 bases, with 11 bases sitting between them. The CDR3 extends over 13 amino acids. In nucleotides, the CDR3 is TGTGCCAGTAGTACTATACAGGGCGAAAAACTGTTTTTT. Its protein product is CASSTIQGEKLFF.

The genes are TRBV7-2 and TRBJ2-7, with 16 bases matching TRBD2. The junction had 2 bases not matched to a gene; V was cut back by 5 bases and J by 4 bases. The CDR3 runs 15 residues. Germline V gene data show CDR1 as SGHTA and CDR2 as FQGNSA. CDR3 sequence: CASSAGLAGGYEQYF. The CDR3 coding sequence is TGTGCCAGCAGCGCGGGACTAGCGGGGGGGTACGAGCAGTACTTC. The full variable domain, in which reference TRBV7-2 and TRBJ2-7 provide the parts outside the CDR3, is GAGVSQSPSNKVTEKGKDVELRCDPISGHTALYWYRQSLGQGLEFLIYFQGNSAPDKSGLPSDRFSAERTGGSVSTLTIQRTQQEDSAVYLCASSAGLAGGYEQYFGPGTRLTVT.

The genes are TRBV7-8 and TRBJ2-5; TRBD1 matches 8 bases. CDR1 SGHVS and CDR2 FQNEAQ come from the germline V gene. This CDR3 is 14 amino acids long. V trimming: 5 bases; J trimming: 5 bases; junction bases outside the gene matches: 7. The CDR3, as DNA: TGTGCCAGCAGCGGCGGGACAGGATGGGAGACCCAGTACTTC. It encodes CASSGGTGWETQYF.

Note on this clone: The identical CDR3 is also encoded by other nucleotide sequences in the sample. The chain couples TRBV28 to TRBJ1-6; D perhaps matches TRBD1 (5 bases). This CDR3 is 14 amino acids long. CDR1 is MDHEN, CDR2 SYDVKM, per germline. The V end lost 3 bases, the J end lost 10 bases, and 13 bases lay between the germline ends. For the CDR3, the DNA is TGTGCCAGCAGTTTCCCACGGGGCAAATCACCCCTCCACTTT. It codes for CASSFPRGKSPLHF.

The chain links TRBV19 to TRBJ1-2; TRBD1 aligns across 7 bases. Germline CDR1 and CDR2: LNHDA and SQIVND (reference sequence). The CDR3 has 14 residues. Unmatched junction bases numbered 5, after V lost 7 bases and J lost 0 bases. Here the CDR3 reads CASTPGTANYGYTF. The CDR3 coding sequence is TGTGCCAGTACCCCTGGGACAGCTAACTATGGCTACACCTTC.

V gene TRBV11-2 combines with J gene TRBJ1-1; D not certain. The CDR3 length is 13 residues. The germline gives CDR1 SGHAT, CDR2 FQNNGV. V lost 2 bases, J lost 4 bases, and 8 bases lay in between. CDR3 coding DNA: TGTGCCAGCAGCTTAAGGGATTTCACTGAAGCTTTCTTT. This translates into CASSLRDFTEAFF.

This chain connects TRBV27 to TRBJ2-3; TRBD1 is a possible D gene (6 bases). The CDR3 length is 15 residues. The V and J ends lost 5 bases and 2 bases respectively, with 14 bases between them. Germline CDR1 reads MNHEY; CDR2 reads SMNVEV (reference sequence). The CDR3 bases are TGTGCCAGCAGTCTCACAGGGCGCTCCACAGATACGCAGTATTTT. Its translation is CASSLTGRSTDTQYF.

The chain uses TRBV7-2 and TRBJ2-6; D call uncertain. Between the trimmed V and J ends, which lost 1 base and 2 bases, there was a span of 6 bases. Per germline, CDR1 SGHTA and CDR2 FQGNSA. The CDR3 loop spans 15 amino acids. The CDR3 spells CASSLGRTGANVLTF. In nucleotides, the CDR3 is TGTGCCAGCAGCTTAGGCAGGACTGGGGCCAACGTCCTGACTTTC.

This chain connects TRBV2 to TRBJ2-3, with D hard to call. The germline CDR1 and CDR2 sequences are SNHLY and FYNNEI. V gave up 7 bases and J gave up 0 bases, with 8 bases separating them. CDR3 length equals 13 residues. CDR3 DNA sequence: TGTGCCAGCAACTACGCGAGCACAGATACGCAGTATTTT. This translates into CASNYASTDTQYF. The variable domain in full, completed from reference TRBV2 and TRBJ2-3, reads EPEVTQTPSHQVTQMGQEVILRCVPISNHLYFYWYRQILGQKVEFLVSFYNNEISEKSEIFDDQFSVERPDGSNFTLKIRSTKLEDSAMYFCASNYASTDTQYFGPGTRLTVL.

The V and J genes are TRBV7-8 and TRBJ2-7; 7 bases are a match to TRBD1. After removal of 0 bases from V and 1 base from J, the junction contained 0 bases not matched to a gene. Germline V CDR1 and CDR2: SGHVS, FQNEAQ. This CDR3 spans 14 amino acids. CDR3 protein: CASSLARGSYEQYF. The CDR3, as DNA: TGTGCCAGCAGCTTAGCCAGGGGGTCCTACGAGCAGTACTTC.

This chain uses TRBV6-1 with TRBJ1-1, with 11 bases aligning to TRBD1. From germline, CDR1 is MNHNS and CDR2 SASEGT. The CDR3 has 16 residues. With 4 bases clipped from V and 1 base from J, the junction kept 5 bases outside the gene matches. DNA of the CDR3: TGTGCCAGCAGTGGGGACAGGGGGAATGCGAACACTGAAGCTTTCTTT. Amino acid sequence: CASSGDRGNANTEAFF.

The CDR3 sequence: CASSIIPASSYNSPLHF. CDR3 in DNA: TGTGCCAGTAGTATAATTCCTGCGAGCTCCTATAATTCACCCCTCCACTTT. The chain employs TRBV19 and TRBJ1-6; D uncertain. V lost 2 bases, J lost 0 bases, and 11 bases lay in between. In germline, CDR1 is LNHDA, CDR2 SQIVND (reference sequence). The CDR3 totals 17 residues.

This chain connects TRBV5-1 to TRBJ2-7, with a weak D call TRBD2 (6 bases). The CDR3 is made up of 14 amino acids. The germline gives CDR1 SGHRS, CDR2 YFSETQ. V lost 3 bases and J lost 3, with 13 bases in between. The CDR3: CASSSEGGNYEQYF. The DNA for the CDR3 is TGCGCCAGCAGCTCCGAGGGAGGAAACTACGAGCAGTACTTC.

This clone was seen many times. This sample also contains other DNA sequences that code for the same CDR3. The chain recombines TRBV28 with TRBJ2-7; 12 nucleotides align to TRBD1. Looked up from germline, CDR1 is MDHEN and CDR2 is SYDVKM. The CDR3 length is 15 residues. The V and J ends lost 2 bases and 5 bases, in that order; junction bases with no gene match: 4. The DNA of the CDR3 is TGTGCCAGCAGTTTAGGGGGGACAGGGGGCAACGAGCAGTACTTC. Its protein product is CASSLGGTGGNEQYF.

This sequence joins TRBV30 and TRBJ2-5, with TRBD1 identical over 7 bases. The germline gives CDR1 GTSNPN, CDR2 SVGIG (reference sequence). This CDR3 comprises 15 residues. With V trimmed by 1 base and J by 1 base, 6 bases remained unmatched. CDR3 amino acids: CAWSALGQVQETQYF. The CDR3 DNA follows: TGTGCCTGGAGTGCCCTAGGACAGGTCCAAGAGACCCAGTACTTC. Looking up the rest from reference TRBV30 and TRBJ2-5 gives the full variable domain: SQTIHQWPATLVQPVGSPLSLECTVEGTSNPNLYWYRQAAGRGLQLLFYSVGIGQISSEVPQNLSASRPQDRQFILSSKKLLLSDSGFYLCAWSALGQVQETQYFGPGTRLLVL.